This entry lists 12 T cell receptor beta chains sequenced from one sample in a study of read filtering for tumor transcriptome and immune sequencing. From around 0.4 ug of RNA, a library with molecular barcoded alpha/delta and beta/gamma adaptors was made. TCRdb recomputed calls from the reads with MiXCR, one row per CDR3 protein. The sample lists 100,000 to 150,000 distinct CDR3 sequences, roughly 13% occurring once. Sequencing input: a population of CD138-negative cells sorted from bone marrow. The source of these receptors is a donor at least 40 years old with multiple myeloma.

CDR3 DNA sequence: TGTGCCAGCAGTGGAGGGGCGGCACAAGCTTTCTTT. As protein: CASSGGAAQAFF. The rearrangement links TRBV6-1 to TRBJ1-1, with D perhaps TRBD1 (5 bases). CDR1 and CDR2 (germline): MNHNS, SASEGT. The CDR3 totals 12 residues. V lost 4 bases and J 9 bases, leaving 12 bases between the germline ends.

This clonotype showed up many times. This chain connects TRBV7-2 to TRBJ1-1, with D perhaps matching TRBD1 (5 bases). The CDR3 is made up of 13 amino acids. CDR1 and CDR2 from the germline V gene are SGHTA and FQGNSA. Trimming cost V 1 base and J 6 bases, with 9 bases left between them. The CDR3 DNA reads TGTGCCAGCAGCTTAGTGGGGGTGCCTGAAGCTTTCTTT. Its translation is CASSLVGVPEAFF.

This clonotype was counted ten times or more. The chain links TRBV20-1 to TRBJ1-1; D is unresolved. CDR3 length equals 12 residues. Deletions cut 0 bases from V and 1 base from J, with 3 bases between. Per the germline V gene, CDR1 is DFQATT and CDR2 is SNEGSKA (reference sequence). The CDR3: CSAREGNTEAFF. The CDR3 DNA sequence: TGCAGTGCTAGAGAAGGGAACACTGAAGCTTTCTTT.

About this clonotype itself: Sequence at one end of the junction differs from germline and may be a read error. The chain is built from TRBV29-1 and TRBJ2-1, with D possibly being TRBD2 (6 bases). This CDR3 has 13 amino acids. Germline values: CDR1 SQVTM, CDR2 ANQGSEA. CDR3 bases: TGCAGCGTAGGACTATCGTCTTACAACGAGCAGTTCTTC. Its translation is CSVGLSSYNEQFF.

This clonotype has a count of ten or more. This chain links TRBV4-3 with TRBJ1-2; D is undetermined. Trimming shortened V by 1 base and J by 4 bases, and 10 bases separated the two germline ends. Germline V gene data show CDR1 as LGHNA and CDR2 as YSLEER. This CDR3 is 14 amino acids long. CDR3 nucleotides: TGCGCCAGCAGCCAAGGAGTGAGTAGCTATGGCTACACCTTC. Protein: CASSQGVSSYGYTF.

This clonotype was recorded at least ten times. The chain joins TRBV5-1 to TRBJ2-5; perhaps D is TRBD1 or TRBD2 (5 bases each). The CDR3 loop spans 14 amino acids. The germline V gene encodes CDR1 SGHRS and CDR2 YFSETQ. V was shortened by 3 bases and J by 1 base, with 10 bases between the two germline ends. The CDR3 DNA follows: TGCGCCAGCAGCTCAGGGACGGTCCAAGAGACCCAGTACTTC. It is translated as CASSSGTVQETQYF.

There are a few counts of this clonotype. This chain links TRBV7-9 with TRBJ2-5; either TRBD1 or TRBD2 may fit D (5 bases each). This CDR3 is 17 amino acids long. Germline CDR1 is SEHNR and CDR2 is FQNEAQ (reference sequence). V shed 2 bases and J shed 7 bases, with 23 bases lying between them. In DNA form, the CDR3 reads TGTGCCAGCAGCTTATTGGGACCCCGACGGACTCTAAGGACCCAGTACTTC. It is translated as CASSLLGPRRTLRTQYF.

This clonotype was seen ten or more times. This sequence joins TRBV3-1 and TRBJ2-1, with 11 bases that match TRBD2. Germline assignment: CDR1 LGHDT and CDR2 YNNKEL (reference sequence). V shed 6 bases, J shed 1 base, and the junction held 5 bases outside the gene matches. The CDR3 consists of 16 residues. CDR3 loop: CASRQTSGSSYNEQFF. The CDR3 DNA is TGTGCCAGCAGGCAAACTAGCGGGAGTTCCTACAATGAGCAGTTCTTC.

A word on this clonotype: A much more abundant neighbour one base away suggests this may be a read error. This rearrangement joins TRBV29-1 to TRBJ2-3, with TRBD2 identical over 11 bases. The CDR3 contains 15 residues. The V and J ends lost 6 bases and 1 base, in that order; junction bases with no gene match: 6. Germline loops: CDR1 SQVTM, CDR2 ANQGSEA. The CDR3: CSVELAGGGTDTQYF. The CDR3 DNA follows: TGCAGCGTAGAGCTAGCGGGAGGCGGCACAGATACGCAGTATTTT.

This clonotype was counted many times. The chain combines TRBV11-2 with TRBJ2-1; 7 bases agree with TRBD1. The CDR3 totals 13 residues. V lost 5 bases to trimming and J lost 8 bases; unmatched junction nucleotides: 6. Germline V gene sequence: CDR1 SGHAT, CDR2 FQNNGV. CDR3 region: CASSADRVYEQFF. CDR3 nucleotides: TGTGCCAGCAGCGCAGACAGGGTTTATGAGCAGTTCTTC.

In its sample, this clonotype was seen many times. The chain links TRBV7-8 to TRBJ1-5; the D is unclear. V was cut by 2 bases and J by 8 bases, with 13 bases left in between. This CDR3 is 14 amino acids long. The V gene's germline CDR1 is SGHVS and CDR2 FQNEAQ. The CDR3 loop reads CASSLRRAQEPQHF. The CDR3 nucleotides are TGTGCCAGCAGCTTACGACGGGCTCAGGAGCCCCAGCATTTT.

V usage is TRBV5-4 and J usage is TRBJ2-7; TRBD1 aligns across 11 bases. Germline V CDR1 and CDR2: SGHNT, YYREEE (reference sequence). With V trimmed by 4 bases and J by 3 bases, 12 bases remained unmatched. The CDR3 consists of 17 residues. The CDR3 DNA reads TGTGCCAGCAGCCCGGGCGGGACAGGGGGTTACGGCTACGAGCAGTACTTC. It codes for CASSPGGTGGYGYEQYF.